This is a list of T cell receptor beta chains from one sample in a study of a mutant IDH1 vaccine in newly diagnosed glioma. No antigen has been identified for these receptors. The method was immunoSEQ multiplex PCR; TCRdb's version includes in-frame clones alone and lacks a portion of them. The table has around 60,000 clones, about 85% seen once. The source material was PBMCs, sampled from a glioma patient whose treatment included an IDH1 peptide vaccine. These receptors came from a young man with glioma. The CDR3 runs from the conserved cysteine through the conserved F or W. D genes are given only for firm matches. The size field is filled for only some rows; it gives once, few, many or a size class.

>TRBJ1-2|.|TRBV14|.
CASSPDRSGGYTF
TGTGCCAGCAGCCCTGACAGGTCGGGAGGCTACACCTTC
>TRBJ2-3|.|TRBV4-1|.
CASSQTGFTSTDTQYF
TGCGCCAGCAGCCAGACAGGTTTTACTAGCACAGATACGCAGTATTTT
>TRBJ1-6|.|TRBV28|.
CASSLTFSRDFRSPLHF
TGTGCCAGCAGTTTGACGTTTTCCCGGGATTTCAGATCACCCCTCCACTTT
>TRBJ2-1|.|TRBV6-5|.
CASSSGVTYNEQFF
TGTGCCAGCAGTTCGGGGGTTACCTACAATGAGCAGTTCTTC
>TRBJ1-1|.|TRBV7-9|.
CASNLPQLNTEAFF
TGTGCCAGCAACCTTCCGCAACTGAACACTGAAGCTTTCTTT
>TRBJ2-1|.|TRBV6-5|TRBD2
CASSYGLAGKQFF
TGTGCCAGCAGTTACGGACTAGCGGGGAAGCAGTTCTTC
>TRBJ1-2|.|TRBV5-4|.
CASKDKYLYGYTF
TGTGCCAGCAAAGACAAGTACCTCTATGGCTACACCTTC
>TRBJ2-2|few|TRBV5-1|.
CASSLEVSLANTGELFF
TGCGCCAGCAGCTTGGAGGTCAGCTTAGCGAACACCGGGGAGCTGTTTTTT
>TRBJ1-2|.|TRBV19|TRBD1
CASSLQGDTNYGYTF
TGTGCCAGTAGTCTTCAGGGGGATACTAACTATGGCTACACCTTC
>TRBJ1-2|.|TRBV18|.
CASSPGSQDWYGYTF
TGTGCCAGCTCACCAGGCAGCCAAGACTGGTACGGCTACACCTTC
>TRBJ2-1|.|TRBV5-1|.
CASSLGITDEQFF
TGCGCCAGCAGCTTGGGGATCACGGATGAGCAGTTCTTC
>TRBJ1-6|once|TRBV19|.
CASSRQASAGSPLHF
TGTGCCAGTAGCAGACAGGCTTCCGCAGGTTCACCCCTCCACTTT
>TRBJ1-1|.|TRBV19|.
CASSILLGASSTEAFF
TGTGCCAGTAGTATACTTTTAGGGGCGTCGAGCACTGAAGCTTTCTTT
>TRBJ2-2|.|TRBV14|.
CASSQGGGTYTGELFF
TGTGCCAGCAGCCAGGGAGGTGGTACCTACACCGGGGAGCTGTTTTTT
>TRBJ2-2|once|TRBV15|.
CATSRPRSTGTGELFF
TGTGCCACCAGCCGCCCGCGCTCGACAGGCACCGGGGAGCTGTTTTTT
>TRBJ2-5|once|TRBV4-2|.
CASSQTLKAVSATSLQETQYF
TGTGCCAGCAGCCAGACCCTCAAAGCGGTATCAGCCACCTCACTCCAAGAGACCCAGTACTTC
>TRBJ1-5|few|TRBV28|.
CASSPPDRVNQPQHF
TGTGCCAGCAGTCCACCCGACAGAGTCAATCAGCCCCAGCATTTT
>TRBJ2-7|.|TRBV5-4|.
CASSSQQRVSYEQYF
TGTGCCAGCAGCTCACAGCAAAGAGTCTCCTACGAGCAGTACTTC
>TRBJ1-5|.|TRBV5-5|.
CASSLTGNNQPQHF
TGTGCCAGCAGCCTGACAGGAAACAATCAGCCCCAGCATTTT
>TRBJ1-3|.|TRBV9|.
CASSVEPPGGISGNTIYF
TGTGCCAGCAGCGTAGAACCACCTGGGGGAATCTCTGGAAACACCATATATTTT
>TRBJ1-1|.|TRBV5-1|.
CASSLARGEMNTEAFF
TGCGCCAGCAGCTTGGCTAGGGGAGAGATGAACACTGAAGCTTTCTTT
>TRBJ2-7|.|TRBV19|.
CASSIGLGSYVEQYF
TGTGCCAGTAGTATAGGGCTCGGGAGCTACGTTGAGCAGTACTTC
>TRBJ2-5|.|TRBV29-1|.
CSVVLLGQETQYF
TGCAGCGTTGTTCTCCTAGGGCAAGAGACCCAGTACTTC
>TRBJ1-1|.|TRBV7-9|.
CASSQDEGGSTEAFF
TGTGCCAGCAGCCAAGATGAGGGTGGGAGCACTGAAGCTTTCTTT
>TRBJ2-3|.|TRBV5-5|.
CASSLGGTSTDTQYF
TGTGCCAGCAGCTTGGGAGGGACTAGCACAGATACGCAGTATTTT
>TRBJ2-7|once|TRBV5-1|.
CASSRTGSSYEQYF
TGCGCCAGCAGCAGGACTGGATCCTCCTACGAGCAGTACTTC
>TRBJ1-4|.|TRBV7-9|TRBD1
CASSPGQNQNEKLFF
TGTGCCAGCAGCCCGGGACAGAACCAAAATGAAAAACTGTTTTTT
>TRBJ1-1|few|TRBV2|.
CASSGRVNTEAFF
TGTGCCAGCAGTGGTAGGGTGAACACTGAAGCTTTCTTT
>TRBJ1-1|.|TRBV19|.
CASSPRERGNTEAFF
TGTGCCAGTTCTCCTAGGGAGCGGGGGAACACTGAAGCTTTCTTT
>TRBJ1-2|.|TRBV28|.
CATAFLGRTNYGYTF
TGTGCCACCGCCTTCCTCGGACGGACCAACTATGGCTACACCTTC
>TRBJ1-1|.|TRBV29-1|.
CSVDEGGTEAFF
TGCAGCGTTGATGAGGGGGGAACTGAAGCTTTCTTT
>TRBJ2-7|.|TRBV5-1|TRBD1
CASSTGTGGVREQYF
TGCGCCAGCAGCACCGGGACAGGGGGCGTACGCGAGCAGTACTTC
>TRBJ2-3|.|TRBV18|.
CASSPPEAGGEGDTQYF
TGTGCCAGCTCACCACCGGAGGCTGGGGGCGAGGGAGATACGCAGTATTTT